The T cell receptor (beta chain) described here comes from a study of prognosis after radiotherapy for stage I lung cancer. Using two-round multiplex PCR, the authors amplified TCR beta CDR3 from genomic DNA. Round-one PCR had primers specific to each TRBV and TRBJ gene. TCRdb recomputed calls from the multiplex PCR reads with MiXCR, one row per CDR3 protein. The table has about 51,000 distinct CDR3 sequences, about 32% seen once. This clonotype came up a few times. One end of the junction fails to match germline, which may point to a read error. This CDR3 is built from 14 residues. The receptor was isolated from a donor over 45 with non-small cell lung cancer. Sequencing used PBMCs, obtained before or after stereotactic body radiation therapy (not recorded which). The rearrangement links TRBV12-3 or TRBV12-4 to TRBJ2-4, with 11 bases fitting TRBD2. CDR3: CASSLIAGGNIQCF. DNA of the CDR3: TGTGCCAGCAGTCTCATAGCGGGAGGGAACATTCAGTGCTTC.